This T cell receptor (beta chain) was captured by sequencing in a study of T cell responses to AZD1222 COVID-19 vaccine. General study points: Repertoires were obtained solely post-peak T cell response. Donors in the cohort were predominantly white British and more often female, and clonal diversity was possibly underestimated.

The assay was immunoSEQ multiplex PCR, and TCRdb's table has in-frame clones only and misses some. This table holds around 50,000 clones, roughly 80% found once. CDR1 LGHNA and CDR2 YSLEER come from the germline V gene. The CDR3 loop spans 14 amino acids. Trimming pared 0 bases from V and 3 bases from J, leaving 7 bases between. Remarks on this clone: Its antigen is as yet unknown.

This clonotype originated in an adult in good health. J is TRBJ2-3 and V is TRBV4-3, with unresolved D. The sequencing used peripheral blood, collected on day 0 of AZD1222 vaccination. CDR3 residues: CASSQEIGTDTQYF. The CDR3 DNA reads as TGCGCCAGCAGCCAAGAAATTGGTACAGATACGCAGTATTTT.